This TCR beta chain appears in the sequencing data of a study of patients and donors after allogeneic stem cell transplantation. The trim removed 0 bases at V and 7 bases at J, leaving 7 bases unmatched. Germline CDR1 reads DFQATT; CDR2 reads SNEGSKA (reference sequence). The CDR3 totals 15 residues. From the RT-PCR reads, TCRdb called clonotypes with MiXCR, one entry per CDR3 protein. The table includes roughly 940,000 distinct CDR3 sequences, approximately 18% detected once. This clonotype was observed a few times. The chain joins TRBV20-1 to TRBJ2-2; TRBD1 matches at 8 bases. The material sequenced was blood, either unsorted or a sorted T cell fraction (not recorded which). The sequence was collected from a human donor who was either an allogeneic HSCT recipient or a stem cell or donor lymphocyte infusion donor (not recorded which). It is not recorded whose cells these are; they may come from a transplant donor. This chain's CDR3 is CSARDPRGLSGELFF. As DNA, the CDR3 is TGCAGTGCTAGAGACCCCAGGGGGCTCAGCGGGGAGCTGTTTTTT.